Shown below are 32 T cell receptor beta chains from a single sample sequenced in a study of CD8+ T cells in alopecia areata. This sample's treatment: oral pan-JAK inhibitor, 5-10 mg twice daily. Extraction and reverse transcription of RNA yielded cDNA as the sequencing template. Produced via immunoSEQ multiplex PCR; TCRdb's table is partial and in-frame only. The sample lists 200,000 to 250,000 clones; under 60% were seen once. The sequencing used CD4+ T cells sorted from blood, collected at week 4, from a patient treated with tofacitinib. These receptor sequences come from a human donor with alopecia areata.

This chain links TRBV4-3 with TRBJ2-4, with TRBD2 matching over 8 bases. The CDR3 runs to 15 residues. CDR1 and CDR2 from the germline V gene are LGHNA and YSLEER. The V segment lost 2 bases and the J segment 8 bases; nucleotides outside the gene matches: 8. CDR3 region: CASSQQSGGGYIQYF. Written as DNA, the CDR3 is TGCGCCAGCAGCCAACAGAGCGGGGGTGGATACATTCAGTACTTC.

Only a few counts were recorded for this clone. V usage is TRBV5-6 and J usage is TRBJ1-1, with D hard to call. Germline CDR1 and CDR2: SGHDT and YYEEEE. CDR3 length: 14 residues. Trimming pared 5 bases from V and 0 bases from J, leaving 11 bases between. CDR3: CASRFGRMNTEAFF. The CDR3 region has the DNA TGTGCCAGCAGGTTTGGACGAATGAACACTGAAGCTTTCTTT.

The J gene is TRBJ1-2, the V gene TRBV29-1, with TRBD1 matching over 7 bases. The V and J ends lost 2 bases and 13 bases, in that order; junction bases with no gene match: 7. CDR1 and CDR2 from the germline V gene are SQVTM and ANQGSEA. CDR3 length: 11 amino acids. The CDR3 DNA follows: TGCAGCGTTGAATCACAGGGGAAGGCCACCTTC. Encoded protein: CSVESQGKATF.

This clone was observed a single time. The chain has TRBV6-5 and TRBJ2-1; D call uncertain. V was trimmed by 2 bases and J by 6 bases, leaving 11 bases between them. There are 14 residues in the CDR3. Germline CDR1 MNHEY, CDR2 SVGAGI. CDR3 DNA: TGTGCCAGCAGTTACGCCTTAGGGATCAATGAGCAGTTCTTC. Amino acids: CASSYALGINEQFF.

The chain joins TRBV29-1 to TRBJ2-7, with no clear D. This CDR3 comprises 12 residues. V lost 4 bases and J 0 bases, leaving 7 bases between the germline ends. Germline-derived CDR1 and CDR2 are SQVTM and ANQGSEA. Here the CDR3 reads CSVGGVSYEQYF. CDR3 DNA sequence: TGCAGCGTTGGCGGCGTCTCCTACGAGCAGTACTTC.

This clone appeared a few times. The chain combines TRBV14 with TRBJ1-2, with D possibly matching TRBD1 (5 bases). The V and J ends lost 1 base and 4 bases respectively, with 7 bases between them. This CDR3 comprises 13 residues. Germline values: CDR1 SGHDN, CDR2 FVKESK. This CDR3 is CASSQGGGYGYTF. CDR3 nucleotides: TGTGCCAGCAGCCAAGGCGGGGGCTATGGCTACACCTTC.

DNA of the CDR3: TGTGCCAGCAGCCAAGATTGGAGAGGGGCTTTCTTT. This codes for CASSQDWRGAFF. The chain employs TRBV14 and TRBJ1-1; unclear D gene. Per germline, CDR1 SGHDN and CDR2 FVKESK. V shed 0 bases and J shed 11 bases, with 10 bases lying between them. The CDR3 consists of 12 residues.

This chain uses TRBV25-1 with TRBJ1-2, with unresolved D. With 2 bases removed from V and 2 bases from J, the gap between germline ends came to 6 bases. Germline V lookup: CDR1 MGHDK, CDR2 SYGVNS. The CDR3 length is 13 residues. DNA for the CDR3: TGTGCCAGCAGTGAAAACGGGAACTATGGCTACACCTTC. This gives the protein CASSENGNYGYTF.

CDR3 DNA: TGTGCCAGCAGCTCTGCCGGGACAGCAACCTACGAGCAGTACTTC. Translated, it gives CASSSAGTATYEQYF. This rearrangement joins TRBV7-2 to TRBJ2-7; 7 bases are shared with TRBD1. The length of the CDR3 is 15 residues. Germline loops: CDR1 SGHTA, CDR2 FQGNSA. J gave up 2 bases and V 4 bases, and 8 bases lay outside the gene matches.

This sequence joins TRBV2 and TRBJ2-1; TRBD2 might be the D (5 bases). The CDR3 is 15 residues long. Germline V gene sequence: CDR1 SNHLY, CDR2 FYNNEI. V gave up 2 bases and J gave up 5 bases, with 13 bases separating them. The CDR3 sequence is CASSETRATNNEQFF. The CDR3 DNA is TGTGCCAGCAGTGAAACTAGAGCGACGAACAATGAGCAGTTCTTC.

The V call is TRBV25-1, the J call TRBJ1-3; D uncertain. CDR3 length: 15 residues. The V end was cut by 3 bases, the J end by 0 bases, with 9 bases between. Germline V lookup: CDR1 MGHDK, CDR2 SYGVNS. DNA of the CDR3: TGTGCCAGCAGTGAGACAACGAGCTCTGGAAACACCATATATTTT. Encoded protein: CASSETTSSGNTIYF.

This clone turned up a few times. Written as DNA, the CDR3 is TGTGCCACGCGCCCGGACGCGCTTAACACAGATACGCAGTATTTT. Its translation is CATRPDALNTDTQYF. The chain uses TRBV10-3 and TRBJ2-3; D call uncertain. Trimming removed 10 bases from V and 2 bases from J, with 19 bases in between. This CDR3 has 15 amino acids. Germline V gene sequence: CDR1 ENHRY, CDR2 SYGVKD.

This chain connects TRBV19 to TRBJ2-1, with D perhaps TRBD1 (6 bases). The CDR3 sequence is 11 residues long. Trimming stripped 7 bases from V and 7 bases from J, with 8 bases between. The germline V gene has CDR1 LNHDA and CDR2 SQIVND (reference sequence). CDR3 protein: CASKQGNEQFF. Here the CDR3 DNA reads TGTGCCAGTAAACAGGGAAATGAGCAGTTCTTC. Looking up the rest from reference TRBV19 and TRBJ2-1 gives the full variable domain: DGGITQSPKYLFRKEGQNVTLSCEQNLNHDAMYWYRQDPGQGLRLIYYSQIVNDFQKGDIAEGYSVSREKKESFPLTVTSAQKNPTAFYLCASKQGNEQFFGPGTRLTVL.

This clone was observed a few times. The chain joins TRBV7-9 to TRBJ1-1; D is perhaps TRBD1 (5 bases). V was trimmed by 4 bases and J by 7 bases, leaving 19 bases between them. Germline V gene data show CDR1 as SEHNR and CDR2 as FQNEAQ (reference sequence). The CDR3 consists of 15 residues. The CDR3 sequence: CASSWLNRGSGEAFF. For the CDR3, the DNA is TGTGCCAGCAGCTGGTTAAATAGGGGATCGGGTGAAGCTTTCTTT.

In this sample, this clone turned up a few times. V gene TRBV21-1 combines with J gene TRBJ2-7; the DNA was not compared with TRBD1, the D call given in the table. TRBV21-1 is termed a pseudogene. The CDR3 has 13 amino acids. The CDR3 region is CASSRDRGYEQYF. As DNA, the CDR3 is TGTGCCAGCAGCAGGGACAGGGGTTACGAGCAGTACTTC.

The chain links TRBV10-3 to TRBJ2-3; the D gene could be TRBD1 or TRBD2 (5 bases each). Germline assignment: CDR1 ENHRY and CDR2 SYGVKD. CDR3 length: 16 residues. V was shortened by 3 bases and J by 0 bases, with 13 bases between the two germline ends. The CDR3 region is CAISDAGTTSTDTQYF. DNA for the CDR3: TGTGCCATCAGTGATGCCGGGACCACCAGCACAGATACGCAGTATTTT.

The rearrangement joins TRBV5-1 to TRBJ1-2; 7 bases match TRBD1. Germline V lookup: CDR1 SGHRS, CDR2 YFSETQ. The CDR3 covers 15 residues. The V segment lost 3 bases and the J segment 5 bases; nucleotides outside the gene matches: 10. CDR3 sequence: CASSSTGTEIYGYTF. The CDR3 DNA is TGCGCCAGCAGCTCGACCGGGACAGAAATATATGGCTACACCTTC.

The chain recombines TRBV30 with TRBJ2-3, with 7 bases matching TRBD1. The V gene's germline CDR1 is GTSNPN and CDR2 SVGIG (reference sequence). This CDR3 has 13 residues. The J segment lost 3 bases and the V segment lost 5 bases, leaving 5 bases of the junction unmatched. The CDR3 DNA reads TGTGCCTGGGGCAGGGGGAAGACAGATACGCAGTATTTT. This translates into CAWGRGKTDTQYF.

The rearrangement links TRBV2 to TRBJ2-5, with D possibly matching TRBD2 (7 bases). Per germline, CDR1 SNHLY and CDR2 FYNNEI. Trimming cost V 8 bases and J 5 bases, with 15 bases left between them. The CDR3 covers 13 residues. CDR3 protein: CASSKGGPETQYF. For the CDR3, the DNA is TGTGCCAGCTCCAAGGGGGGGCCCGAGACCCAGTACTTC.

This clone showed up just once. V usage is TRBV5-1 and J usage is TRBJ2-5, with D unresolved. Trimming took off 4 bases at V and 2 bases at J, with 15 bases between the two ends. The germline V gene encodes CDR1 SGHRS and CDR2 YFSETQ. This CDR3 has 15 amino acids. The CDR3 spells CASSPRSIGQETQYF. The CDR3 nucleotides are TGCGCCAGCAGCCCACGTTCGATAGGACAAGAGACCCAGTACTTC.

This chain connects TRBV29-1 to TRBJ2-2; TRBD1 aligns across 12 bases. J gave up 3 bases and V 3 bases, and 5 bases lay outside the gene matches. The CDR3 runs to 16 residues. Per germline, CDR1 SQVTM and CDR2 ANQGSEA. CDR3 sequence reads: CSVDGTGGRHTGELFF. The CDR3 DNA is TGCAGCGTTGATGGGACAGGGGGCCGACACACCGGGGAGCTGTTTTTT.

The chain's CDR3 is CAWHVKINTEAFF. CDR3 nucleotide sequence: TGTGCCTGGCACGTGAAAATTAACACTGAAGCTTTCTTT. The gene calls are TRBV30 and TRBJ1-1; D unresolved. Germline-derived CDR1 and CDR2 are GTSNPN and SVGIG (reference sequence). The V end was cut by 5 bases, the J end by 2 bases, with 12 bases between. This CDR3 has 13 residues. Full variable domain (outside the CDR3, taken from reference TRBV30 and TRBJ1-1): SQTIHQWPATLVQPVGSPLSLECTVEGTSNPNLYWYRQAAGRGLQLLFYSVGIGQISSEVPQNLSASRPQDRQFILSSKKLLLSDSGFYLCAWHVKINTEAFFGQGTRLTVV.

This rearrangement joins TRBV6-5 to TRBJ2-5; no clear D. Deletions cut 4 bases from V and 1 base from J, with 1 base between. This CDR3 is 11 amino acids long. CDR1 is MNHEY and CDR2 is SVGAGI in the germline V gene. CDR3 sequence reads: CASSFQETQYF. Here the CDR3 DNA reads TGTGCCAGCAGTTTCCAAGAGACCCAGTACTTC.

J is TRBJ1-2 and V is TRBV2; tentatively, D is TRBD1 (5 bases). The CDR3 has 14 amino acids. Germline-derived CDR1 and CDR2 are SNHLY and FYNNEI. Trimming stripped 6 bases from V and 4 bases from J, with 15 bases between. This chain's CDR3 is CASRSGEGSYGYTF. The CDR3 region has the DNA TGTGCCAGCAGATCCGGGGAGGGGAGCTATGGCTACACCTTC.

In its sample, this clone was seen a few times. The chain combines TRBV7-3 with TRBJ2-2; 8 nucleotides match TRBD1. Germline loops: CDR1 SGHTA, CDR2 FQGTGA. The CDR3 contains 17 residues. The trim removed 5 bases at V and 3 bases at J, leaving 11 bases unmatched. CDR3: CASSPQPTGAYTGELFF. In DNA form, the CDR3 reads TGTGCCAGCAGCCCGCAACCGACAGGGGCGTACACCGGGGAGCTGTTTTTT.

In its sample, this clone was seen once. The identical CDR3 is also encoded by other nucleotide sequences in the sample. The genes are TRBV5-1 and TRBJ1-2; D is uncertain. V lost 0 bases and J 6 bases, leaving 15 bases between the germline ends. Germline loops: CDR1 SGHRS, CDR2 YFSETQ. This CDR3 comprises 15 residues. Here the CDR3 reads CASSLAGSAGDGYTF. The CDR3 region has the DNA TGCGCCAGCAGCTTGGCTGGCTCGGCGGGAGATGGCTACACCTTC. The whole variable domain, remainder taken from reference TRBV5-1 and TRBJ1-2, is KAGVTQTPRYLIKTRGQQVTLSCSPISGHRSVSWYQQTPGQGLQFLFEYFSETQRNKGNFPGRFSGRQFSNSRSEMNVSTLELGDSALYLCASSLAGSAGDGYTFGSGTRLTVV.

Worth noting for this clone: Being one base from a much bigger clone, this may be a read error. The chain has TRBV5-6 and TRBJ2-6; D is unresolved. Trimming pared 2 bases from V and 0 bases from J, leaving 3 bases between. This CDR3 is built from 14 residues. Germline assignment: CDR1 SGHDT and CDR2 YYEEEE. CDR3 nucleotides: TGTGCCAGCAGCTTCGACTCTGGGGCCAACGTCCTGACTTTC. This sequence encodes CASSFDSGANVLTF.

The rearrangement joins TRBV29-1 to TRBJ2-3, with D possibly being TRBD1 (6 bases). The CDR3 extends over 15 amino acids. Germline V gene sequence: CDR1 SQVTM, CDR2 ANQGSEA. Trimming took 6 bases from V and 2 from J, leaving 18 bases between them. The CDR3 nucleotides are TGCAGCGTGCCCGGGACACTAATACACACAGATACGCAGTATTTT. Its translation: CSVPGTLIHTDTQYF.

The rearrangement joins TRBV29-1 to TRBJ2-2; D possibly uses TRBD1 or TRBD2 (6 bases each). Trimming cost V 4 bases and J 8 bases, with 8 bases left between them. CDR3 length: 11 residues. From germline, CDR1 is SQVTM and CDR2 ANQGSEA. This CDR3 reads CSVAGAGELFF. For the CDR3, the DNA is TGCAGCGTTGCGGGGGCAGGGGAGCTGTTTTTT.

This clone was observed a handful of times. This chain links TRBV29-1 with TRBJ2-7; 10 bases align to TRBD1. This CDR3 contains 12 residues. V lost 7 bases to trimming and J lost 8 bases; unmatched junction nucleotides: 8. Germline-derived CDR1 and CDR2 are SQVTM and ANQGSEA. The CDR3 region is CSAGQGEKKQYF. Written as DNA, the CDR3 is TGCAGCGCTGGACAGGGGGAAAAGAAGCAGTACTTC.

V is TRBV6-6 and J is TRBJ2-3; no reliable D call. The CDR3 totals 11 residues. The V end lost 4 bases, the J end lost 6 bases, and 5 bases lay between the germline ends. Germline V gene lookup returns CDR1 MNHNY and CDR2 SVGAGI (reference sequence). CDR3 coding DNA: TGTGCCAGCAGTTTCCAGGATACGCAGTATTTT. Translating it yields CASSFQDTQYF.

The V call is TRBV30, the J call TRBJ2-4; D not resolved. Trimming stripped 2 bases from V and 0 bases from J, with 8 bases between. The CDR3 contains 14 residues. In germline, CDR1 is GTSNPN, CDR2 SVGIG (reference sequence). The CDR3 bases are TGTGCCTGGAGTTATAGCTTAGCCAAAAACATTCAGTACTTC. Translating it yields CAWSYSLAKNIQYF.